The next 30 T cell receptor beta chains were all read from a single sample in a study of T cells in localized non-small cell lung cancer. The method was immunoSEQ multiplex PCR; TCRdb's version includes in-frame clones alone and lacks a portion of them. The table shows about 33,000 clones, with roughly nine tenths occurring only once. The material was peripheral blood, obtained before any cancer treatment. The receptors come from a man aged 40 to 70 with stage I lung adenocarcinoma.

J is TRBJ1-2 and V is TRBV10-3, with D possibly being TRBD1 (5 bases). The CDR3 is 13 residues long. CDR1 and CDR2 (germline): ENHRY, SYGVKD. Trimming left V 10 bases short and J 8 bases short, with 20 bases between. The CDR3 sequence is CATRVEGLGGYTF. As DNA, the CDR3 is TGTGCCACCCGGGTAGAGGGGCTTGGAGGCTACACCTTC.

This chain connects TRBV5-1 to TRBJ2-5, with TRBD1 matching 9 bases. Germline lookup yields CDR1 SGHRS and CDR2 YFSETQ. V lost 2 bases to trimming and J lost 5 bases; unmatched junction nucleotides: 7. The CDR3 spans 15 residues. CDR3 sequence: CASSLRQGVWETQYF. The DNA of the CDR3 is TGCGCCAGCAGCTTAAGACAGGGGGTTTGGGAGACCCAGTACTTC.

V and J are TRBV10-2 and TRBJ1-1; D gene unclear. Per the germline V gene, CDR1 is WSHSY and CDR2 is SAAADI. There are 13 residues in the CDR3. The ends were cut back, 4 bases at V and 1 base at J, with 7 bases in the middle. CDR3 sequence (DNA): TGCGCCAGCAGTGCGCAGCGGAACACTGAAGCTTTCTTT. It translates to CASSAQRNTEAFF.

The table lists this clone with a count of one. CDR3 sequence reads: CAWSLVGDRLVYGYTF. CDR3 nucleotides: TGTGCCTGGAGTCTCGTGGGGGACAGGCTAGTCTATGGCTACACCTTC. The chain employs TRBV30 and TRBJ1-2, with 8 bases lining up with TRBD1. The CDR3 runs to 16 residues. J lost 4 bases, V lost 2 bases, and 12 bases had no gene match. Germline V CDR1 and CDR2: GTSNPN, SVGIG (reference sequence).

The J gene is TRBJ2-5, the V gene TRBV7-6; no clear D gene. Germline CDR1 reads SGHVS; CDR2 reads FNYEAQ. CDR3 length: 15 residues. Trimming shortened V by 8 bases and J by 2 bases, and 18 bases separated the two germline ends. DNA for the CDR3: TGTGCCAGCGCCTACCGAGAGCGAACACAAGAGACCCAGTACTTC. Protein sequence: CASAYRERTQETQYF.

This chain joins TRBV5-1 and TRBJ2-7, with TRBD1 identical over 8 bases. Losses at the gene ends were 4 bases for V and 5 bases for J; bases not matched to a gene: 8. This CDR3 comprises 14 residues. Germline lookup yields CDR1 SGHRS and CDR2 YFSETQ. The CDR3 nucleotides read TGCGCCAGCAGCACTGACAGGGGTCGCGACGAGCAGTACTTC. As protein: CASSTDRGRDEQYF.

This chain uses TRBV5-1 with TRBJ2-2, with 8 nucleotides matching TRBD2. Germline loops: CDR1 SGHRS, CDR2 YFSETQ. Trimming removed 1 base from V and 5 bases from J; junction bases left unmatched: 4. The CDR3 extends over 15 amino acids. The CDR3 sequence: CASSLTLAETGELFF. Here the CDR3 DNA reads TGCGCCAGCAGCTTGACACTAGCGGAAACCGGGGAGCTGTTTTTT.

The V call is TRBV18, the J call TRBJ2-4; 7 bases line up with TRBD1. V dropped 3 bases and J dropped 4; count of bases not matched to a gene: 3. This CDR3 spans 14 amino acids. Germline V gene sequence: CDR1 KGHSH, CDR2 LQKENI. CDR3 DNA: TGTGCCAGCTCACCCCGGGACAGTAAAAACATTCAGTACTTC. It yields the protein CASSPRDSKNIQYF.

Only one count was recorded for this clone. V is TRBV5-1 and J is TRBJ2-1, with TRBD1 matching over 7 bases. With V trimmed by 4 bases and J by 0 bases, 4 bases remained unmatched. The CDR3 contains 15 residues. CDR1 is SGHRS and CDR2 is YFSETQ in the germline V gene. The CDR3 reads CASSRDSPSYNEQFF. The DNA of the CDR3 is TGCGCCAGCAGCAGGGACAGCCCCTCCTACAATGAGCAGTTCTTC.

The rearrangement joins TRBV6-5 to TRBJ2-4; D could derive from TRBD1 or TRBD2 (5 bases each). Germline loops: CDR1 MNHEY, CDR2 SVGAGI. V was shortened by 2 bases and J by 7 bases, with 9 bases between the two germline ends. This CDR3 region has 13 residues. The CDR3 region is CASSYEGSNIQYF. CDR3 nucleotides: TGTGCCAGCAGTTACGAGGGGTCCAACATTCAGTACTTC.

The rearrangement links TRBV6-1 to TRBJ2-3; D gene unclear. This CDR3 is 13 amino acids long. CDR1 and CDR2 from the germline V gene are MNHNS and SASEGT. The V end was cut by 6 bases, the J end by 4 bases, with 11 bases between. CDR3 loop: CASSFGRADTQYF. CDR3 DNA: TGTGCCAGCAGCTTTGGTCGCGCAGATACGCAGTATTTT.

The V and J genes are TRBV30 and TRBJ2-7; D not resolved. The CDR3 contains 13 residues. Germline loops: CDR1 GTSNPN, CDR2 SVGIG (reference sequence). With 2 bases removed from V and 2 bases from J, the gap between germline ends came to 10 bases. CDR3 loop: CAWSMAGPYEQYF. The CDR3 nucleotides are TGTGCCTGGAGTATGGCAGGACCCTACGAGCAGTACTTC.

This clone has a handful of counts. The rearrangement links TRBV2 to TRBJ2-7; D may be TRBD2 (6 bases). CDR3 length: 15 residues. Germline CDR1 and CDR2: SNHLY and FYNNEI. Trimming took off 3 bases at V and 9 bases at J, with 21 bases between the two ends. The CDR3 DNA follows: TGTGCCAGCAGTGACGGGGGATTAATGGCTGATGGGCAGTACTTC. As protein: CASSDGGLMADGQYF.

The V and J genes are TRBV11-2 and TRBJ2-7; a weak D match, TRBD2 (7 bases). This CDR3 spans 12 amino acids. Germline V gene data show CDR1 as SGHAT and CDR2 as FQNNGV. V was cut by 8 bases and J by 4 bases, with 12 bases left in between. The CDR3 region is CASVGGLYEQYF. The CDR3 DNA is TGTGCCAGCGTCGGGGGGCTATACGAGCAGTACTTC. Complete variable domain (other parts from reference TRBV11-2 and TRBJ2-7): EAGVAQSPRYKIIEKRQSVAFWCNPISGHATLYWYQQILGQGPKLLIQFQNNGVVDDSQLPKDRFSAERLKGVDSTLKIQPAKLEDSAVYLCASVGGLYEQYFGPGTRLTVT.

The V call is TRBV5-8, the J call TRBJ1-4; no clear D gene. Germline V gene sequence: CDR1 SGHTS, CDR2 YDEGEE. The V and J ends lost 0 bases and 5 bases respectively, with 11 bases between them. The CDR3 covers 15 residues. In nucleotides, the CDR3 is TGTGCCAGCAGCTTGGAGGGCTTTAAGAATGAAAAACTGTTTTTT. It codes for CASSLEGFKNEKLFF.

The chain employs TRBV5-6 and TRBJ2-3; the match to TRBD2 covers 14 bases. From germline, CDR1 is SGHDT and CDR2 YYEEEE. V was clipped by 3 bases and J by 1 base; unmatched bases: 7. This CDR3 has 18 amino acids. For the CDR3, the DNA is TGTGCCAGCAGCTCACTGACTAGCGGGGGGGAGCGCACAGATACGCAGTATTTT. Its protein product is CASSSLTSGGERTDTQYF.

The chain uses TRBV27 and TRBJ1-1, with a weak D call TRBD1 (6 bases). Trimming took off 5 bases at V and 8 bases at J, with 15 bases between the two ends. Germline V gives CDR1 MNHEY, CDR2 SMNVEV (reference sequence). The CDR3 spans 13 residues. CDR3 nucleotide sequence: TGTGCCAGCAGTCTATGGTCAGGGGCCGAAGCTTTCTTT. Translating gives CASSLWSGAEAFF.

This CDR3 reads CASSIGWGLETQYF. CDR3 bases: TGTGCCAGTAGTATAGGGTGGGGGCTGGAGACCCAGTACTTC. The rearrangement joins TRBV19 to TRBJ2-5; D is perhaps TRBD1 (6 bases). V dropped 1 base and J dropped 5 bases, with 11 bases sitting between them. The CDR3 runs to 14 residues. Germline lookup yields CDR1 LNHDA and CDR2 SQIVND (reference sequence).

The chain uses TRBV30 and TRBJ1-2; 8 positions match TRBD1. The CDR3 totals 13 residues. Germline CDR1 reads GTSNPN; CDR2 reads SVGIG (reference sequence). The V and J ends lost 5 bases and 5 bases, in that order; junction bases with no gene match: 7. The CDR3 loop reads CAWGTGGKYGYTF. For the CDR3, the DNA is TGTGCCTGGGGAACAGGGGGAAAATATGGCTACACCTTC.

The chain has TRBV2 and TRBJ1-5; 11 positions agree with TRBD1. Germline V lookup: CDR1 SNHLY, CDR2 FYNNEI. Germline trimming cut 3 bases from V and 7 bases from J; bases unmatched to any gene: 11. This CDR3 region has 17 residues. CDR3 in amino acids: CASSESPGTGGGQPQHF. The CDR3 region has the DNA TGTGCCAGCAGTGAGTCCCCCGGGACAGGGGGAGGGCAGCCCCAGCATTTT. Full variable domain (outside the CDR3, taken from reference TRBV2 and TRBJ1-5): EPEVTQTPSHQVTQMGQEVILRCVPISNHLYFYWYRQILGQKVEFLVSFYNNEISEKSEIFDDQFSVERPDGSNFTLKIRSTKLEDSAMYFCASSESPGTGGGQPQHFGDGTRLSIL.

The chain combines TRBV13 with TRBJ2-5; 7 bases are a match to TRBD1. The germline V gene encodes CDR1 PRHDT and CDR2 FYEKMQ (reference sequence). V lost 2 bases, J lost 2 bases, and 5 bases stayed unmatched. This CDR3 contains 15 residues. CDR3 amino acids: CASSLNQQGQETQYF. CDR3 bases: TGTGCCAGCAGCTTAAACCAACAGGGGCAAGAGACCCAGTACTTC. Full variable domain (rest looked up from reference TRBV13 and TRBJ2-5): AAGVIQSPRHLIKEKRETATLKCYPIPRHDTVYWYQQGPGQDPQFLISFYEKMQSDKGSIPDRFSAQQFSDYHSELNMSSLELGDSALYFCASSLNQQGQETQYFGPGTRLLVL.

This clone was observed once. This chain joins TRBV5-1 and TRBJ2-2, with a possible D match to TRBD2 (5 bases). This CDR3 is built from 14 residues. Trimming stripped 5 bases from V and 1 base from J, with 9 bases between. From germline, CDR1 is SGHRS and CDR2 YFSETQ. The CDR3 here is CASRPGLNTGELFF. The CDR3 nucleotides are TGCGCCAGCAGACCGGGGTTGAACACCGGGGAGCTGTTTTTT.

The chain uses TRBV19 and TRBJ1-5, with D possibly matching TRBD1 (5 bases). The CDR3 extends over 16 amino acids. Germline loops: CDR1 LNHDA, CDR2 SQIVND (reference sequence). Trimming pared 4 bases from V and 7 bases from J, leaving 20 bases between. CDR3 sequence reads: CASSTTGARVGQPQHF. The CDR3, as DNA: TGTGCCAGTAGTACTACCGGGGCGCGGGTTGGGCAGCCCCAGCATTTT.

V gene TRBV19 combines with J gene TRBJ1-2, with D possibly TRBD1 on 5 matching bases. Germline V lookup: CDR1 LNHDA, CDR2 SQIVND (reference sequence). V was trimmed by 3 bases and J by 0 bases, leaving 11 bases between them. The CDR3 sequence is 15 residues long. CDR3 loop: CASSMSGAANYGYTF. In DNA form, the CDR3 reads TGTGCCAGTAGTATGTCCGGGGCGGCTAACTATGGCTACACCTTC.

The rearrangement links TRBV5-5 to TRBJ2-7; the D call may be TRBD1 or TRBD2 (6 bases each). The CDR3 has 14 residues. Trimming removed 7 bases from V and 0 bases from J, with 14 bases in between. Germline CDR1 is SGHKS and CDR2 is YYEKEE (reference sequence). The CDR3 is CASGVGGVSYEQYF. CDR3 nucleotides: TGTGCCAGCGGTGTGGGGGGCGTCTCCTACGAGCAGTACTTC.

This clone was picked up one time. This CDR3 is CASSWDGANSNQPQHF. CDR3 in DNA: TGTGCCAGCAGTTGGGACGGGGCAAATAGCAATCAGCCCCAGCATTTT. The rearrangement links TRBV6-5 to TRBJ1-5; a weak D match, TRBD1 (5 bases). CDR3 size: 16 residues. Germline V lookup: CDR1 MNHEY, CDR2 SVGAGI. The V and J ends lost 4 bases and 0 bases respectively, with 13 bases between them.

The rearrangement uses TRBV15 and TRBJ2-3, with D possibly TRBD2 on 6 matching bases. CDR1 LNHNV and CDR2 YYDKDF come from the germline V gene (reference sequence). The germline V and J ends were trimmed by 5 bases and 1 base, with 13 bases remaining between them. The CDR3 runs to 15 residues. The CDR3 region is CATSSGGPGTDTQYF. CDR3 DNA sequence: TGTGCCACCAGCTCCGGAGGGCCCGGCACAGATACGCAGTATTTT.

The gene calls are TRBV9 and TRBJ2-1; the D is unclear. Germline V gives CDR1 SGDLS, CDR2 YYNGEE. This CDR3 has 13 residues. V was trimmed by 3 bases and J by 10 bases, leaving 14 bases between them. In nucleotides, the CDR3 is TGTGCCAGCAGCGCTCCCGTTGGGGTGGAGCAGTTCTTC. It specifies CASSAPVGVEQFF.

The rearrangement joins TRBV5-1 to TRBJ2-7, with a possible D match to TRBD1 (6 bases). V was pared by 0 bases and J by 3 bases, with 19 bases between. This CDR3 has 17 amino acids. The germline V gene encodes CDR1 SGHRS and CDR2 YFSETQ. The CDR3 reads CASSLDGRDRRVYEQYF. In nucleotides, the CDR3 is TGCGCCAGCAGCTTGGATGGGAGAGACAGGAGAGTCTACGAGCAGTACTTC.

The chain links TRBV7-2 to TRBJ1-2; possible D gene TRBD1, 6 bases. The CDR3 is made up of 13 amino acids. Germline CDR1 and CDR2: SGHTA and FQGNSA. The V end was cut by 4 bases, the J end by 4 bases, with 10 bases between. The DNA of the CDR3 is TGTGCCAGCAGCTCGGACAGCCTCTATGGCTACACCTTC. Translating gives CASSSDSLYGYTF.